The clone carrying this T cell receptor beta chain was seen more than once but under ten times. Its antigen is currently unknown. The data belong to a study of blood T cells in healthy people across ages. Study observations and caveats: Leaving the PBMCs unsorted stopped any conclusive comparison of naive versus antigen-experienced cells.

Sample-barcoded 5' priming and a J-beta primer mix drove a second PCR of about 7 to 12 cycles. TCRdb re-called the 5' RACE reads with MiXCR, one entry per CDR3 protein. The sample contains around 990,000 distinct CDR3 sequences, under 30% of which appear only once. The people who gave samples were healthy Caucasians from Russia, aged roughly 6 to 90. Germline lookup yields CDR1 SNHLY and CDR2 FYNNEI. This CDR3 spans 14 amino acids. V lost 1 base and J lost 4, with 10 bases in between. These records were also assigned to another study, of T cells of mothers and their children.

This clonotype originated in a girl aged 2 to 9 in good health. The specimen sequenced was blood. The rearrangement joins TRBV2 to TRBJ2-5; D gene uncertain. The DNA for the CDR3 is TGTGCCAGCAGTGAAGGATCCCTGGGAGAGACCCAGTACTTC. It is translated as CASSEGSLGETQYF. The variable domain in full, with the rest retrieved from reference TRBV2 and TRBJ2-5, is EPEVTQTPSHQVTQMGQEVILRCVPISNHLYFYWYRQILGQKVEFLVSFYNNEISEKSEIFDDQFSVERPDGSNFTLKIRSTKLEDSAMYFCASSEGSLGETQYFGPGTRLLVL.